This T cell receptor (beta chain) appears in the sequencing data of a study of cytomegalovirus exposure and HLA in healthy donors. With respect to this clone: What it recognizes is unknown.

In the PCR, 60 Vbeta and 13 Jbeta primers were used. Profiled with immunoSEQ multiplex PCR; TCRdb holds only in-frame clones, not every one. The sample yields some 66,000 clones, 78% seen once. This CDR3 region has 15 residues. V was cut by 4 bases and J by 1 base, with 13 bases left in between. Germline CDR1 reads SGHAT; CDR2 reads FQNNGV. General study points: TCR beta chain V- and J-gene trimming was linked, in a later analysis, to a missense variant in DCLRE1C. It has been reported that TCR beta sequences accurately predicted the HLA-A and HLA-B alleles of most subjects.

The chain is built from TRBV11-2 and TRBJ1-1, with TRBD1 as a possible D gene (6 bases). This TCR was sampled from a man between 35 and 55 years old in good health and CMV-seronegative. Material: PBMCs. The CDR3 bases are TGTGCCAGCAGCTCTAGGGGGACACAGAACACTGAAGCTTTCTTT. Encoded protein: CASSSRGTQNTEAFF.